The entry below gives a single TCR beta chain sequence along with its context. The junction shows a germline mismatch at one end, possibly a read error. RNA transcripts provided the source from which TCR beta CDR3 regions were amplified. TCR CDR3 underwent first-round RT-PCR with the HTBI primer set. A single record per CDR3 protein comes from TCRdb applying MiXCR to the multiplex PCR reads. The data show over 200,000 distinct CDR3 sequences, 17% seen once. These data belong to a study of T cells in Graves' hyperthyroidism and ophthalmopathy. Per germline, CDR1 MDHEN and CDR2 SYDVKM. This CDR3 contains 17 residues.

This clonotype was sampled from a man in his forties or fifties with Graves' hyperthyroidism. The V and J genes are TRBV28 and TRBJ2-7; 10 bases line up with TRBD2. Sequences were obtained from blood. As DNA, the CDR3 is TGTGCCATCAGTCGGTTAGCGGGGGGCCTAGCCACCTACGAGCAGTACTTC. Translated, it gives CAISRLAGGLATYEQYF.